This paragraph reports one T cell receptor (beta chain). The antigen remains undetermined. The data were taken from a study of OX40 agonist ivuxolimab in advanced cancers. Findings of the study overall: Fewer expanded clones were found on average in CD4+ than in CD8+ T cells.

Measured with immunoSEQ multiplex PCR; TCRdb has only the in-frame clones, and not every one. The sample contains tens of thousands of clones, about nine tenths of which appear only once. The CDR3 has 13 residues. Germline CDR1 reads KGHSH; CDR2 reads LQKENI. V lost 2 bases to trimming and J lost 10 bases, with 14 bases between them. The starting material was CD4+ or CD8+ T cells sorted from blood, obtained in a trial of the OX40 agonist ivuxolimab. The chain employs TRBV18 and TRBJ1-2; a weak D match, TRBD1 (6 bases). The receptor's source is an adult with an advanced solid tumor such as melanoma, head and neck, liver or kidney cancer. The CDR3 is CASSPDRSIDYTF. DNA of the CDR3: TGTGCCAGCTCACCAGACAGGTCGATTGACTACACCTTC.